This TCR beta chain originates from a study of identical twins. In TCRdb, the 5' RACE reads were re-called with MiXCR into one record per CDR3 protein. The data show roughly 1,500,000 distinct CDR3 sequences, 32% seen once. Germline V lookup: CDR1 MGHRA, CDR2 YSYEKL. The CDR3 totals 15 residues. V lost 3 bases, J lost 12 bases, and 21 bases lay in between. This clonotype was observed once. The sequenced sample was cord blood. The TCR originated in a newborn girl in good health. The chain carries TRBV4-1 and TRBJ2-1; D remains unclear. CDR3 DNA sequence: TGCGCCAGCAGCCATTTCTCGTCCTCACACCTTCTGCAGTTCTTC. Its protein product is CASSHFSSSHLLQFF.